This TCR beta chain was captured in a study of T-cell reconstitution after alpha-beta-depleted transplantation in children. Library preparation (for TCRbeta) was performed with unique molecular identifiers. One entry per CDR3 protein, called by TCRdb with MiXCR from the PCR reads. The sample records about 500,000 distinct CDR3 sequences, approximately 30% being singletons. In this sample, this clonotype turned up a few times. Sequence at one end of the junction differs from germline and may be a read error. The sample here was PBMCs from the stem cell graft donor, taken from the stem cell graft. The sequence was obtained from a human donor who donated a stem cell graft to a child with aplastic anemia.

The CDR3 region is CSVEDRSDYGYTF. CDR3 DNA sequence: TGCAGCGTGGAAGACAGGAGCGACTATGGCTACACCTTC. The rearrangement joins TRBV29-1 to TRBJ1-2; D may be TRBD1 (6 bases). The CDR3 loop spans 13 amino acids. CDR1 is SQVTM, CDR2 ANQGSEA, per germline.